The clone carrying this T cell receptor beta chain was detected ten times or more. The source of the sample is a study of T-cell reconstitution after alpha-beta-depleted transplantation in children. The CDR3 runs to 15 residues. V lost 2 bases to trimming and J lost 1 base, with 9 bases between them. Germline V gene data show CDR1 as MNHEY and CDR2 as SVGAGI. TCRbeta library preparation incorporated unique molecular identifiers. TCRdb itself ran the PCR reads through MiXCR, one entry per CDR3 protein. The table lists around 400,000 distinct CDR3 sequences, roughly 22% of them singletons. The material sequenced was PBMCs from the stem cell graft donor, taken from the stem cell graft. The TCR was taken from a human donor who donated a stem cell graft to a child with acute myeloid leukemia. This rearrangement joins TRBV6-5 to TRBJ2-1; D perhaps matches TRBD2 (5 bases). CDR3 sequence reads: CASSYGRNSYNEQFF. The DNA for the CDR3 is TGTGCCAGCAGTTACGGGAGAAATTCCTACAATGAGCAGTTCTTC.